The sequence of this T cell receptor (beta chain) was determined in a study of Tregs in tolerant kidney transplant recipients. Broader study findings: Antigen-driven expansion was suggested because donor-specific Tregs expanded more than all Tregs in tolerant patients. Activated donor B cell expansion appeared to reveal the most relevant donor-specific TCRbeta repertoire. This study did not directly address biological reproducibility.

Unstimulated regulatory T cells (CD4+CD25+CD127-), CD4+CD25- non-regulatory cells, CD4 and CD8 cells were FACS-sorted from thawed PBMCs. This CDR3 is 16 amino acids long. V was shortened by 5 bases and J by 6 bases, with 20 bases between the two germline ends. From germline, CDR1 is MRHNA and CDR2 SNTAGT. This clone was observed a single time. The antigen is unknown. TCRdb's copy holds only in-frame clones and misses some; the assay was immunoSEQ multiplex PCR. Found here are about 94,000 clones, over 85% of them singletons; the top ten hold approximately 0.48%. The gene calls are TRBV6-4 and TRBJ2-1, with TRBD2 as a possible D gene (5 bases). Here the sequenced sample was CD4+ T cells from blood, taken before the transplant. The TCR originated in a human donor who received a combined kidney and bone marrow transplant. CDR3 coding DNA: TGTGCCAGCAGTCCCGACATTGCGGGTGTTGGCAATGAGCAGTTCTTC. Its translation is CASSPDIAGVGNEQFF.